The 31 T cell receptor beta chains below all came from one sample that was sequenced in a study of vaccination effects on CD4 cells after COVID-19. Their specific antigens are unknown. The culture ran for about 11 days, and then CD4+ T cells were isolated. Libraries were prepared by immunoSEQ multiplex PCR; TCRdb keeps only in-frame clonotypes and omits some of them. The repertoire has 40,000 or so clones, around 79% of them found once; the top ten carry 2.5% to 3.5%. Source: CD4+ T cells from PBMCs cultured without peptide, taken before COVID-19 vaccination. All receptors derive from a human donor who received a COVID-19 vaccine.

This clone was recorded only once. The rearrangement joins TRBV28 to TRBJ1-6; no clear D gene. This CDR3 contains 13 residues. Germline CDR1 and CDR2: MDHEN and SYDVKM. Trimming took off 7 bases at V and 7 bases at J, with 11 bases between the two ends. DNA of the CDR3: TGTGCCAGCATGGGATCGAAAAATTCACCCCTCCACTTT. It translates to CASMGSKNSPLHF.

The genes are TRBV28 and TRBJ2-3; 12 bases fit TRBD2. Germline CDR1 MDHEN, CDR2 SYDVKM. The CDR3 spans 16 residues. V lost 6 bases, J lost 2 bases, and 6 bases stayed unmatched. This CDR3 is CASSPSGRAITDTQYF. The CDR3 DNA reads TGTGCCAGCAGCCCTAGCGGGAGGGCCATCACAGATACGCAGTATTTT.

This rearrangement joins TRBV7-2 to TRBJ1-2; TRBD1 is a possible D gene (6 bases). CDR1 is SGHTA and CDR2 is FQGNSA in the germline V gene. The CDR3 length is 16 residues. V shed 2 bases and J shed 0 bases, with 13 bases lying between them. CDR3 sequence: CASSLQGSRANYGYTF. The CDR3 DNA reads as TGTGCCAGCAGCTTACAGGGGTCGAGGGCTAACTATGGCTACACCTTC.

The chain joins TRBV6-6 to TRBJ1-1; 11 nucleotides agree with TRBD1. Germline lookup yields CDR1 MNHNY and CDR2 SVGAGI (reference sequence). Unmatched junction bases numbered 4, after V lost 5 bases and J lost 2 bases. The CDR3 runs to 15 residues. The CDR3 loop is CASSAGTGGNTEAFF. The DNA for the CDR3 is TGTGCCAGCAGTGCCGGGACAGGGGGAAACACTGAAGCTTTCTTT.

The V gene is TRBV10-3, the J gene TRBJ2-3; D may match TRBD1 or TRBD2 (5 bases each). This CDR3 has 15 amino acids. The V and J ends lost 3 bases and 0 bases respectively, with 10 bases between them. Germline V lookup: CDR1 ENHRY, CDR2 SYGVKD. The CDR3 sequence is CAISEGTGSTDTQYF. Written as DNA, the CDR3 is TGTGCCATCAGTGAAGGGACCGGCAGCACAGATACGCAGTATTTT.

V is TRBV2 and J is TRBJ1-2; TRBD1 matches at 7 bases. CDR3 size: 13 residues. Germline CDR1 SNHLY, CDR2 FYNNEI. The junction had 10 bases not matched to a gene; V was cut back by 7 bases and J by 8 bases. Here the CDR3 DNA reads TGTGCCAGCACCCTAGACAGGGCATCAGGCTACACCTTC. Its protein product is CASTLDRASGYTF.

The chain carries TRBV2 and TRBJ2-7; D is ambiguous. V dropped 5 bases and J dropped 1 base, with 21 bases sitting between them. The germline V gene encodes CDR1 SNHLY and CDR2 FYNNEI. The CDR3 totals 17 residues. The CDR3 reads CASSIPRSLIMSYEQYF. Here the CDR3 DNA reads TGTGCCAGCAGTATCCCCCGTTCCCTCATAATGTCCTACGAGCAGTACTTC.

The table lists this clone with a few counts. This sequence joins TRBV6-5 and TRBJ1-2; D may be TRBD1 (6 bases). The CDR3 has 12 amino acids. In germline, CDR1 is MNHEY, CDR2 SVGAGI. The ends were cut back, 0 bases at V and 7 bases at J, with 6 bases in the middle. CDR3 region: CASSYSGGGYTF. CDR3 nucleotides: TGTGCCAGCAGTTACTCAGGGGGTGGCTACACCTTC.

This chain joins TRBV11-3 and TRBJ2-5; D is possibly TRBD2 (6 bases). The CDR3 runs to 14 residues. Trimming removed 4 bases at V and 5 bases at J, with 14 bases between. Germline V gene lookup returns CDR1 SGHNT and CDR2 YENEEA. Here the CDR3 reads CASSSSRTTETQYF. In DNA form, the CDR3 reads TGTGCCAGCAGCTCGAGCCGGACTACGGAGACCCAGTACTTC.

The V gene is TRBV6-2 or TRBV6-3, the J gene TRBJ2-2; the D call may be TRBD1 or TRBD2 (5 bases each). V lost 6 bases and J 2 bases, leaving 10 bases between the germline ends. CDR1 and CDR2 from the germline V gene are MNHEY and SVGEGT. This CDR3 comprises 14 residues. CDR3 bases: TGTGCCAGCAGCTGGGGACCTAACACCGGGGAGCTGTTTTTT. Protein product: CASSWGPNTGELFF.

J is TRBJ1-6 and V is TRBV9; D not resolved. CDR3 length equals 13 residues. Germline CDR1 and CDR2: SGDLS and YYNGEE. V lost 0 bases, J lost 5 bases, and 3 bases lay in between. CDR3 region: CASSVGHNSPLHF. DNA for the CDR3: TGTGCCAGCAGCGTAGGACATAATTCACCCCTCCACTTT. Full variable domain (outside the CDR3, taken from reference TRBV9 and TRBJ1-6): DSGVTQTPKHLITATGQRVTLRCSPRSGDLSVYWYQQSLDQGLQFLIQYYNGEERAKGNILERFSAQQFPDLHSELNLSSLELGDSALYFCASSVGHNSPLHFGNGTRLTVT.

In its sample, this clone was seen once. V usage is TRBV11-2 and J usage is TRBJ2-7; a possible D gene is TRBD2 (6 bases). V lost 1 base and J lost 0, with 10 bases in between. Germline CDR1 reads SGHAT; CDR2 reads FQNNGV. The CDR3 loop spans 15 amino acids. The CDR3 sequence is CASSLVSGISYEQYF. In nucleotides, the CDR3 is TGTGCCAGCAGCTTAGTTAGCGGAATCTCCTACGAGCAGTACTTC.

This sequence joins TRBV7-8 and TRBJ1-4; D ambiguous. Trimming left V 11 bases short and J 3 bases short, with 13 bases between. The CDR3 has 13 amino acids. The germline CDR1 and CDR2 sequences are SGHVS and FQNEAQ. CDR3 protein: CAGRVQPNEKLFF. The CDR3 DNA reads TGTGCCGGACGCGTACAGCCTAATGAAAAACTGTTTTTT.

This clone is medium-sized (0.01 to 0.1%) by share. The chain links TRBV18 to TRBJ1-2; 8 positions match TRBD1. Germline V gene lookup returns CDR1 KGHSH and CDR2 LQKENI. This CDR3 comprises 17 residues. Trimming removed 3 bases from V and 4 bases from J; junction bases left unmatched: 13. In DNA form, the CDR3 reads TGTGCCAGCTCACCGGTCGTTCCGACAACAGGGGGCTATGGCTACACCTTC. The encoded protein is CASSPVVPTTGGYGYTF.

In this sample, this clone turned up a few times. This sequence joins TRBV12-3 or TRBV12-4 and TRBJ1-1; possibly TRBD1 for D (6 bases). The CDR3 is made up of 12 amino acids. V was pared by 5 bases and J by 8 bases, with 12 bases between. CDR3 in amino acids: CASSAGAGEAFF. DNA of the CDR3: TGTGCCAGCAGTGCGGGGGCAGGGGAAGCTTTCTTT.

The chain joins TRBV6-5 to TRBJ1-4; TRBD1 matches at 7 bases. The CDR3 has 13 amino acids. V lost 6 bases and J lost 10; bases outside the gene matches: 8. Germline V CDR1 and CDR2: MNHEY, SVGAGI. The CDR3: CASSTGQWGKLFF. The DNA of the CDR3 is TGTGCCAGCAGCACGGGACAGTGGGGAAAACTGTTTTTT.

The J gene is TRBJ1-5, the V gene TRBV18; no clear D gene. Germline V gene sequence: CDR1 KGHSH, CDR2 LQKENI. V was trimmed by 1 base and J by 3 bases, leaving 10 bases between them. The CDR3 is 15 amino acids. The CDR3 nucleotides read TGTGCCAGCTCACCACTCGGCGGACCCAATCAGCCCCAGCATTTT. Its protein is CASSPLGGPNQPQHF.

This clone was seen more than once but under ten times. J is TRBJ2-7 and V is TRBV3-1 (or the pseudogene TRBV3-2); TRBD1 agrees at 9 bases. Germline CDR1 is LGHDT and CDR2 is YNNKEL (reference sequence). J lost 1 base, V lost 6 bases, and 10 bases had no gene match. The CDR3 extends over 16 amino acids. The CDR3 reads CASSQSAGTGSYEQYF. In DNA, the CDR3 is TGTGCCAGCAGTCAGAGCGCCGGGACAGGGTCCTACGAGCAGTACTTC.

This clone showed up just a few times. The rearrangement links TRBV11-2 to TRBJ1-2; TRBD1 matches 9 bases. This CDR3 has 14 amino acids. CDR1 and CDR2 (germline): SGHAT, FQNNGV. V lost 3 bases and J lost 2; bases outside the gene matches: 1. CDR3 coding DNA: TGTGCCAGCAGCTTTGGGACAGGGAACTATGGCTACACCTTC. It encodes CASSFGTGNYGYTF.

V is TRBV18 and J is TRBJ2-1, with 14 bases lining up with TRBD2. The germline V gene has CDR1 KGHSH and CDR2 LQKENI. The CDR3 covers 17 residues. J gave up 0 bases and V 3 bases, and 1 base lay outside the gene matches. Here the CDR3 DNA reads TGTGCCAGCTCACCGGGACTAGCGGGAGTCTCCTACAATGAGCAGTTCTTC. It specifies CASSPGLAGVSYNEQFF.

The DNA of the CDR3 is TGTGCCAGCAGTAGACTATCAGGGGGCGCGGATGGCTACACCTTC. Protein sequence: CASSRLSGGADGYTF. The chain couples TRBV6-5 to TRBJ1-2, with 8 bases matching TRBD1. The CDR3 consists of 15 residues. V shed 5 bases and J 6 bases; nucleotides not matched to a gene: 11. The germline V gene encodes CDR1 MNHEY and CDR2 SVGAGI.

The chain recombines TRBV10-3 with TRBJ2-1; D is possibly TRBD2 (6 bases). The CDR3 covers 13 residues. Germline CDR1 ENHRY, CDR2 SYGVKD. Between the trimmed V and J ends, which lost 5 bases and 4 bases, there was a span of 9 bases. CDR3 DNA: TGTGCCATCAGTCCCGGGACTTACAATGAGCAGTTCTTC. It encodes CAISPGTYNEQFF.

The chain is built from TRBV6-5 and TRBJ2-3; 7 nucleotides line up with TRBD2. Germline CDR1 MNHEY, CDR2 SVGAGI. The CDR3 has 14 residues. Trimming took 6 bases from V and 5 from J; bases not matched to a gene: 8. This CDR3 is CASRSRTSVDTQYF. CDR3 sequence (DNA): TGTGCCAGCAGATCTAGGACTAGTGTAGATACGCAGTATTTT.

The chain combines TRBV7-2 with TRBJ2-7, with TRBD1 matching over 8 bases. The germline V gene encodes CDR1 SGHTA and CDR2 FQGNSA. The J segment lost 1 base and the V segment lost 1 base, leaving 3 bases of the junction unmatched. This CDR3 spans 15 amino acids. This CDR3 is CASSLEWTGSYEQYF. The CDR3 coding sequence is TGTGCCAGCAGCTTAGAGTGGACAGGGTCCTACGAGCAGTACTTC.

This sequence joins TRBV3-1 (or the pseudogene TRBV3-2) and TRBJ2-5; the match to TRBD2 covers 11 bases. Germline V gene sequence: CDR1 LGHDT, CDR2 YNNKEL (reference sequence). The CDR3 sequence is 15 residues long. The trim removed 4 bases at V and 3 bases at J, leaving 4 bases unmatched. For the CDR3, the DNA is TGTGCCAGCAGCCTCCCGGGACTAGCGGAAGAGACCCAGTACTTC. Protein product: CASSLPGLAEETQYF.

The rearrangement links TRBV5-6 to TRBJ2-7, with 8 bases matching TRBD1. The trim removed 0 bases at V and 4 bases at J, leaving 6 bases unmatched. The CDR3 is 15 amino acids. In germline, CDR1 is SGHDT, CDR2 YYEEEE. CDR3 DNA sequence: TGTGCCAGCAGCTTGGCTGGGCAGGGGGCATACGAGCAGTACTTC. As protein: CASSLAGQGAYEQYF.

DNA for the CDR3: TGTGCCAGCAGCTACAGGGTTAACACCGGGGAGCTGTTTTTT. Translated: CASSYRVNTGELFF. The chain employs TRBV3-1 (or the pseudogene TRBV3-2) and TRBJ2-2; possible D gene TRBD1, 6 bases. Trimming cost V 5 bases and J 2 bases, with 9 bases left between them. The CDR3 contains 14 residues. Per germline, CDR1 LGHDT and CDR2 YNNKEL (reference sequence).

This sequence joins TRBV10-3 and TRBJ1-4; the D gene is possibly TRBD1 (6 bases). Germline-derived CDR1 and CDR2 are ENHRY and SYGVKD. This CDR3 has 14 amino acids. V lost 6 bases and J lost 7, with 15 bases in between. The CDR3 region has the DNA TGTGCCATCAGATCGACAGGTGGGAGTGAAAAACTGTTTTTT. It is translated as CAIRSTGGSEKLFF.

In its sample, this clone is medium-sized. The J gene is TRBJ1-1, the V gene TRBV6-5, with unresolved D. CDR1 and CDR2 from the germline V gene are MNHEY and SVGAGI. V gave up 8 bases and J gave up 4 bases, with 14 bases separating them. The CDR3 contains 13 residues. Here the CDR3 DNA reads TGTGCCAGCCGGGTCGCGACGGGCACTGAAGCTTTCTTT. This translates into CASRVATGTEAFF.

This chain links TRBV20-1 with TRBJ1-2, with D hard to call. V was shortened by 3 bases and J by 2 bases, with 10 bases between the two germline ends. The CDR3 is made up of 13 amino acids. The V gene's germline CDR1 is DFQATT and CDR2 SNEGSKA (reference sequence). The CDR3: CSASYRGNYGYTF. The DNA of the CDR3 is TGCAGTGCTAGTTATCGAGGGAACTATGGCTACACCTTC.

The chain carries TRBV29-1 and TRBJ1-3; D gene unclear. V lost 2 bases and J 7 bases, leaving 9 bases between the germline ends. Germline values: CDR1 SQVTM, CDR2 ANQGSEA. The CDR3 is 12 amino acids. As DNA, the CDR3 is TGCAGCGTTGAATTAGGAGGCAACACCATATATTTT. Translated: CSVELGGNTIYF.